The 27 T cell receptor beta chains below all came from one sample that was sequenced in a study of T-cell memory formation after mild COVID-19. Via MiXCR, TCRdb re-called the 5' RACE reads, giving one row per CDR3 protein. This table has a few hundred thousand distinct CDR3 sequences, 8% to 9.5% appearing once. The sequencing sample was made of PBMCs or a T cell subset sorted from them (not recorded which). Receptor source: a man younger than 30 who had mild COVID-19 (a few samples of this study predate the infection). Cell type and time point are not known.

This clonotype was observed a few times. V usage is TRBV5-1 and J usage is TRBJ1-2; the D is unclear. With 1 base removed from V and 7 bases from J, the gap between germline ends came to 11 bases. CDR1 is SGHRS and CDR2 is YFSETQ in the germline V gene. CDR3 length: 13 residues. The CDR3 spells CASSLRAEGGYTF. CDR3 bases: TGCGCCAGCAGCTTGCGAGCCGAGGGTGGCTACACCTTC.

This clonotype was counted between two and nine times. Here the CDR3 reads CASSPRGAGAYEQYF. CDR3 in DNA: TGTGCCAGCAGCCCCCGGGGAGCGGGGGCCTACGAGCAGTACTTC. V and J are TRBV7-2 and TRBJ2-7; 8 bases are a match to TRBD2. Germline CDR1 and CDR2: SGHTA and FQGNSA. V lost 5 bases to trimming and J lost 2 bases; unmatched junction nucleotides: 8. This CDR3 region has 15 residues.

This clonotype was detected a few times. This rearrangement joins TRBV5-5 to TRBJ2-7, with D hard to call. Germline loops: CDR1 SGHKS, CDR2 YYEKEE (reference sequence). The V gene lost 2 bases and the J gene lost 5 bases, with 11 bases spanning the gap. The CDR3 sequence is 13 residues long. CDR3 amino acids: CASSLGSSNEQYV. The DNA for the CDR3 is TGTGCCAGCAGCTTAGGGTCCTCAAACGAGCAGTACGTC.

The chain is built from TRBV5-6 and TRBJ1-4; the D is unclear. The V end lost 0 bases, the J end lost 0 bases, and 6 bases lay between the germline ends. CDR3 length equals 15 residues. CDR1 is SGHDT and CDR2 is YYEEEE in the germline V gene. The CDR3 protein is CASSLVAATNEKLFF. CDR3 sequence (DNA): TGTGCCAGCAGCTTGGTGGCTGCAACTAATGAAAAACTGTTTTTT.

This clonotype appeared a few times. V is TRBV18 and J is TRBJ2-4; no definite D call. The V gene's germline CDR1 is KGHSH and CDR2 LQKENI. CDR3 length equals 13 residues. V lost 3 bases, J lost 1 base, and 4 bases lay in between. CDR3 protein: CASSPDAKNIQYF. DNA of the CDR3: TGTGCCAGCTCACCCGACGCCAAAAACATTCAGTACTTC.

This clonotype has a handful of counts. This sequence joins TRBV7-2 and TRBJ2-7, with D perhaps TRBD1 (5 bases). Germline CDR1 reads SGHTA; CDR2 reads FQGNSA. CDR3 size: 14 residues. The germline V and J ends were trimmed by 3 bases and 2 bases, with 11 bases remaining between them. The CDR3 DNA follows: TGTGCCAGCAGCTTGGTGCAGGGCACCTACGAGCAGTACGTC. As protein: CASSLVQGTYEQYV.

The V gene is TRBV10-1, the J gene TRBJ2-1; the D is unclear. Looked up from germline, CDR1 is WNHNN and CDR2 is SYGVQD (reference sequence). The V gene lost 6 bases and the J gene lost 7 bases, with 13 bases spanning the gap. The length of the CDR3 is 13 residues. The CDR3 DNA reads as TGCGCCAGCAGCCCCGAGACTGGAAATGAGCAGTTCTTC. It yields the protein CASSPETGNEQFF.

This clonotype was recorded a few times. This chain connects TRBV4-2 to TRBJ2-3, with D unresolved. The V end lost 2 bases, the J end lost 5 bases, and 11 bases lay between the germline ends. CDR3 size: 14 residues. Looked up from germline, CDR1 is LGHNA and CDR2 is YNFKEQ. CDR3 protein: CASSQSWQGDTQYF. The CDR3, as DNA: TGTGCCAGCAGCCAAAGTTGGCAAGGAGATACGCAGTATTTT.

This chain joins TRBV29-1 and TRBJ2-7, with D hard to call. The ends were cut back, 4 bases at V and 0 bases at J, with 10 bases in the middle. The germline V gene has CDR1 SQVTM and CDR2 ANQGSEA. This CDR3 is built from 13 residues. CDR3 DNA sequence: TGCAGCGTTGTCAGCGCCAGCTCCTACGAGCAGTACGTC. Its protein is CSVVSASSYEQYV.

This clonotype turned up a few times. This chain uses TRBV5-1 with TRBJ1-6; TRBD1 might be the D (5 bases). Germline assignment: CDR1 SGHRS and CDR2 YFSETQ. Trimming took 3 bases from V and 4 from J, leaving 8 bases between them. This CDR3 contains 14 residues. The CDR3 protein is CASSSDSYNSPLHF. CDR3 sequence (DNA): TGCGCCAGCAGCTCCGACAGTTATAATTCACCCCTCCACTTT.

This chain uses TRBV19 with TRBJ1-2, with a tentative D call TRBD1 (5 bases). The CDR3 has 13 amino acids. V was trimmed by 9 bases and J by 4 bases, leaving 15 bases between them. Germline assignment: CDR1 LNHDA and CDR2 SQIVND (reference sequence). DNA of the CDR3: TGTGCCAGCCAACCGGGGACGGCCTATGGCTACACCTTC. Translation gives CASQPGTAYGYTF.

The sample holds a few counts of this clonotype. This chain links TRBV7-2 with TRBJ2-1; 9 bases align to TRBD2. Germline V lookup: CDR1 SGHTA, CDR2 FQGNSA. CDR3 length: 16 amino acids. V was clipped by 2 bases and J by 4 bases; unmatched bases: 6. The CDR3 sequence is CASSLQAGGTYNEQFF. In DNA, the CDR3 is TGTGCCAGCAGCTTACAGGCGGGGGGGACATACAATGAGCAGTTCTTC.

The chain joins TRBV7-9 to TRBJ1-1; D is undetermined. Germline loops: CDR1 SEHNR, CDR2 FQNEAQ (reference sequence). The CDR3 totals 14 residues. V was pared by 1 base and J by 3 bases, with 9 bases between. The DNA of the CDR3 is TGTGCCAGCAGCTTAGAGTTTAGAGACACTGAAGCTTTCTTT. Translating gives CASSLEFRDTEAFF.

This clonotype appeared a few times. This chain joins TRBV6-4 and TRBJ1-5; TRBD1 matches at 8 bases. Germline V gene lookup returns CDR1 MRHNA and CDR2 SNTAGT. V lost 3 bases, J lost 10 bases, and 5 bases stayed unmatched. There are 13 residues in the CDR3. CDR3 residues: CASSETGVGPQHF. The CDR3 DNA reads as TGTGCCAGCAGTGAGACAGGGGTAGGACCCCAGCATTTT.

This clonotype was counted between two and nine times. The chain recombines TRBV5-1 with TRBJ2-7; no firm D call. V lost 4 bases and J lost 6, with 14 bases in between. Per germline, CDR1 SGHRS and CDR2 YFSETQ. This CDR3 has 13 amino acids. CDR3 coding DNA: TGCGCCAGCAGCCCCGTCCCGACTGGCGAGCAGTACTTC. It translates to CASSPVPTGEQYF.

This clonotype has more than one count but fewer than ten. The chain joins TRBV19 to TRBJ2-3; TRBD2 matches at 10 bases. The CDR3 is made up of 14 amino acids. The germline gives CDR1 LNHDA, CDR2 SQIVND (reference sequence). The V and J ends lost 5 bases and 3 bases, in that order; junction bases with no gene match: 2. CDR3 in DNA: TGTGCCAGTAGTGAACTAGCGGGGACAGATACGCAGTATTTT. The encoded protein is CASSELAGTDTQYF. Drawing the rest from reference TRBV19 and TRBJ2-3, the complete variable domain is DGGITQSPKYLFRKEGQNVTLSCEQNLNHDAMYWYRQDPGQGLRLIYYSQIVNDFQKGDIAEGYSVSREKKESFPLTVTSAQKNPTAFYLCASSELAGTDTQYFGPGTRLTVL.

The chain carries TRBV7-2 and TRBJ2-3, with D perhaps TRBD1 (6 bases). V shed 5 bases and J shed 5 bases, with 11 bases lying between them. Germline V gene data show CDR1 as SGHTA and CDR2 as FQGNSA. This CDR3 region has 13 residues. CDR3 sequence reads: CASSTQDRDTQYF. CDR3 bases: TGTGCCAGCAGCACCCAGGACAGAGATACGCAGTATTTT.

This chain connects TRBV12-3 or TRBV12-4 to TRBJ2-7, with TRBD2 identical over 9 bases. There are 15 residues in the CDR3. Trimming took 3 bases from V and 8 from J; bases not matched to a gene: 11. CDR3 loop: CASSFLAGGFGQQYF. CDR3 bases: TGTGCCAGCAGTTTTCTGGCGGGGGGGTTTGGGCAGCAGTACTTC.

J is TRBJ2-7 and V is TRBV6-2 or TRBV6-3; no clear D. The CDR3 spans 11 residues. From germline, CDR1 is MNHEY and CDR2 SVGEGT. V lost 5 bases and J lost 4, with 6 bases in between. CDR3 DNA: TGTGCCAGCAGTGGGCTTTACGAGCAGTACTTC. It codes for CASSGLYEQYF.

This clonotype was observed many times. The chain links TRBV20-1 to TRBJ2-5; a weak D match, TRBD1 (5 bases). Germline CDR1 reads DFQATT; CDR2 reads SNEGSKA (reference sequence). The CDR3 contains 13 residues. V lost 3 bases and J lost 5, with 13 bases in between. The CDR3 coding sequence is TGCAGTGCTAGTCGACAGTCCGCGGAGACCCAGTACTTC. Translation gives CSASRQSAETQYF.

The chain's CDR3 is CASSAIMAVNMNTEAFF. CDR3 sequence (DNA): TGTGCCAGCAGCGCCATAATGGCGGTAAACATGAACACTGAAGCTTTCTTT. The V and J genes are TRBV9 and TRBJ1-1; D call uncertain. CDR1 is SGDLS and CDR2 is YYNGEE in the germline V gene. This CDR3 comprises 17 residues. The V gene lost 3 bases and the J gene lost 0 bases, with 18 bases spanning the gap.

This clonotype was observed a few times. The rearrangement links TRBV10-3 to TRBJ2-1, with D possibly TRBD2 on 6 matching bases. This CDR3 comprises 14 residues. CDR1 is ENHRY and CDR2 is SYGVKD in the germline V gene. The V end lost 8 bases, the J end lost 1 base, and 12 bases lay between the germline ends. The CDR3 DNA follows: TGTGCCATCGGGTTGGCGGGGTCCTACAATGAGCAGTTCTTC. It is translated as CAIGLAGSYNEQFF.

The chain has TRBV7-6 and TRBJ1-6; tentatively, D is TRBD1 (5 bases). Trimming removed 2 bases at V and 10 bases at J, with 12 bases between. There are 14 residues in the CDR3. Germline V gene data show CDR1 as SGHVS and CDR2 as FNYEAQ. The CDR3 protein is CASSLSGWGSPLHF. The CDR3 nucleotides read TGTGCCAGCAGCTTATCAGGGTGGGGATCACCCCTCCACTTT.

The chain is built from TRBV6-6 and TRBJ1-6; no firm D call. The CDR3 is made up of 18 amino acids. CDR1 is MNHNY, CDR2 SVGAGI, per germline (reference sequence). V was pared by 6 bases and J by 5 bases, with 23 bases between. CDR3 bases: TGTGCCAGCAGCTCGACGGGAGGCAGCCGGATTGATAATTCACCCCTCCACTTT. Protein sequence: CASSSTGGSRIDNSPLHF.

This clonotype was picked up a small number of times. J is TRBJ2-1 and V is TRBV20-1, with 7 bases aligning to TRBD1. V shed 0 bases, J shed 6 bases, and the junction held 5 bases outside the gene matches. Germline CDR1 reads DFQATT; CDR2 reads SNEGSKA (reference sequence). There are 14 residues in the CDR3. CDR3 amino acids: CSAREPGGRNEQFF. The CDR3 nucleotides are TGCAGTGCTAGAGAACCAGGGGGTCGCAATGAGCAGTTCTTC.

The V and J genes are TRBV4-3 and TRBJ1-5; D not resolved. The germline V and J ends were trimmed by 0 bases and 7 bases, with 13 bases remaining between them. Germline V gene lookup returns CDR1 LGHNA and CDR2 YSLEER. The CDR3 sequence is 15 residues long. CDR3 bases: TGCGCCAGCAGCCAAGAAAGACATTCCCGGCAGCCCCAGCATTTT. Translation: CASSQERHSRQPQHF.

This clonotype was observed a few times. CDR3 sequence reads: CSARDKRLADNEQFF. In DNA, the CDR3 is TGCAGTGCTAGAGATAAAAGACTAGCGGACAATGAGCAGTTCTTC. The J gene is TRBJ2-1, the V gene TRBV20-1; 9 positions match TRBD2. CDR1 and CDR2 (germline): DFQATT, SNEGSKA (reference sequence). V was pared by 0 bases and J by 5 bases, with 5 bases of the junction left unmatched. This CDR3 has 15 residues.